The present T cell receptor beta chain was sequenced within a study of T-cell memory formation after mild COVID-19. Whole-study results and caveats: Clones that contracted from day 15 to 85 had balanced CD4/CD8; later expanders were CD4+ biased.

Constant-segment primers were used for 5'RACE, and the resulting TCR alpha and TCR beta cDNA libraries carried sample barcodes and UMIs. TCRdb ran MiXCR on the 5' RACE reads and lists one entry per CDR3 protein. The sample comprises about 320,000 distinct CDR3 sequences, roughly an eighth of which are singletons, and around a fifth rests with the top ten. Trimming cost V 2 bases and J 0 bases, with 10 bases left between them. The germline gives CDR1 MNHEY, CDR2 SMNVEV (reference sequence). CDR3 length: 15 residues. Of note for this clonotype: Antigen unknown.

The sample taken for sequencing was PBMCs or a T cell subset sorted from them (not recorded which). This TCR came from a man younger than 35 who had mild COVID-19 (a few samples of this study predate the infection). Cell type and time point are not known. The rearrangement uses TRBV27 and TRBJ2-5, with D possibly TRBD1 on 8 matching bases. The CDR3 DNA reads TGTGCCAGCAGTTTAACAGGGGGGGACCAAGAGACCCAGTACTTC. This translates into CASSLTGGDQETQYF.